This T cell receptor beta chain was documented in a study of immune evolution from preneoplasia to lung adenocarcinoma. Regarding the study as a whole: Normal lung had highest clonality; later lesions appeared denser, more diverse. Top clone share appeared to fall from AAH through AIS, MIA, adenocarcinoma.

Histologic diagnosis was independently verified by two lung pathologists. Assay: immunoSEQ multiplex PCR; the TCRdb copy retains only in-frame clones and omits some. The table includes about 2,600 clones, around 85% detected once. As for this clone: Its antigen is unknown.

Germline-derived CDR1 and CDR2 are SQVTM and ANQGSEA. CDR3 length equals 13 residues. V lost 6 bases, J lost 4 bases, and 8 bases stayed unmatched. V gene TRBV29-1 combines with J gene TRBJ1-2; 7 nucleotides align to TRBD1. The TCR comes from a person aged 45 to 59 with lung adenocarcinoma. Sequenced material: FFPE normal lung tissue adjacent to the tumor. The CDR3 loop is CSVGTVGGYGYTF. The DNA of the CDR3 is TGCAGCGTCGGGACAGTAGGAGGCTATGGCTACACCTTC.